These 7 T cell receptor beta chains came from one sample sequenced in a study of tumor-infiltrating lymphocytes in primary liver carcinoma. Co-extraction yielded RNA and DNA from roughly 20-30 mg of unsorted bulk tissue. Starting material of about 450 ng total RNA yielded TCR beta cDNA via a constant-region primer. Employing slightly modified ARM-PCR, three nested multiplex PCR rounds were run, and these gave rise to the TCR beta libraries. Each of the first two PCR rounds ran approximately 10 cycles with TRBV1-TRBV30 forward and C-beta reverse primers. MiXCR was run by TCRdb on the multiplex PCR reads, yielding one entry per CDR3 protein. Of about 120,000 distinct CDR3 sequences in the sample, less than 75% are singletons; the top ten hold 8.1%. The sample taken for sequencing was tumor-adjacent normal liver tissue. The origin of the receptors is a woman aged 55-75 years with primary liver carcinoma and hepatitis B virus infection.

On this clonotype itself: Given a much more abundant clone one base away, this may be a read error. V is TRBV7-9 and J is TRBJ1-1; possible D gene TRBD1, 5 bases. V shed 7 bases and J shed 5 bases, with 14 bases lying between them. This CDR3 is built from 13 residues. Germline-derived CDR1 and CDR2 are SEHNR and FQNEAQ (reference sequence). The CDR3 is CASNQTRATEAFF. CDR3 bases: TGTGCCAGCAACCAAACCAGGGCAACTGAAGCTTTCTTT.

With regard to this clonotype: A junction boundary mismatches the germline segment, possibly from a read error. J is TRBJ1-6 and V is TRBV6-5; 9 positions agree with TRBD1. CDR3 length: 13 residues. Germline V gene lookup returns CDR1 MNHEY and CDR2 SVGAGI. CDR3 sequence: CASAGQGNSPLHF. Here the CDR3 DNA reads TGTGCCAGCGCCGGACAGGGGAATTCGCCCCTCCACTTT.

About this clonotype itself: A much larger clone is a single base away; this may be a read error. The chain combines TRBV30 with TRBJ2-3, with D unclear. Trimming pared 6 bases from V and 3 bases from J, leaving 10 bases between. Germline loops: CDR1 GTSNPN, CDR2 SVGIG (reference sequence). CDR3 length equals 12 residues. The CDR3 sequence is CACTFSTDTQYF. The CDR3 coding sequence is TGTGCCTGTACATTCTCGACAGATACGCAGTATTTT.

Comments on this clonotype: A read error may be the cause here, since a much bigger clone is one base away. CDR3 sequence (DNA): TGCGCCAGCAGCTTGACACTAGCGGGACGGGGGGAGCGGTTCTTC. It translates to CASSLTLAGRGERFF. The chain couples TRBV5-1 to TRBJ2-1; 10 bases match TRBD2. Germline V gives CDR1 SGHRS, CDR2 YFSETQ. CDR3 size: 15 residues.

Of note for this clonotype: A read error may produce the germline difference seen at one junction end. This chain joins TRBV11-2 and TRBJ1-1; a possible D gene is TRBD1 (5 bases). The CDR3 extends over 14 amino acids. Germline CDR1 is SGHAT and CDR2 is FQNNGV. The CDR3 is CAGRFRVMNTEASF. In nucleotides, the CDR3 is TGTGCCGGCAGGTTCAGGGTTATGAACACTGAAGCTTCCTTT.

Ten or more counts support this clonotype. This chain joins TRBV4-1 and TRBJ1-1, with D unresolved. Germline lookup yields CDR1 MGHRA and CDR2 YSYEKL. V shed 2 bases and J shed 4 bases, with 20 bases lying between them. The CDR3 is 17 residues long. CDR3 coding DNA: TGCGCCAGCAGCCAAATTGCAAGGGCTTCAGAGGGCACTGAAGCTTTCTTT. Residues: CASSQIARASEGTEAFF.

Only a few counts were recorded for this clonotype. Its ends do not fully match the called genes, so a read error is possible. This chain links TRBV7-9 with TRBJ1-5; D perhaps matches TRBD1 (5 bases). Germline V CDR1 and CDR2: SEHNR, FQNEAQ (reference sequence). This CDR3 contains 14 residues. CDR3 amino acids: CAGSLAGRNQPQHF. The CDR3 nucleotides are TGTGCCGGCAGCTTAGCGGGGCGAAATCAGCCCCAGCATTTT.